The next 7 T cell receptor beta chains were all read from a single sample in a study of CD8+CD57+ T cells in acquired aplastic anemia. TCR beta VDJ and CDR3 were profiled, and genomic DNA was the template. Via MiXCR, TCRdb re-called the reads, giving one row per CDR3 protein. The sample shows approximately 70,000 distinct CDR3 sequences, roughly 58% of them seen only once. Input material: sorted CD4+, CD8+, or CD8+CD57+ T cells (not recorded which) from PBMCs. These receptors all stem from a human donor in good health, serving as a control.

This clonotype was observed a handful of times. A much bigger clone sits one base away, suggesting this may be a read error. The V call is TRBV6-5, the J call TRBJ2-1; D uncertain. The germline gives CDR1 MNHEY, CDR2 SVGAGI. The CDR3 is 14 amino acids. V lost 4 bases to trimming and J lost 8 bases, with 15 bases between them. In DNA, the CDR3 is TGTGCCAGCAGTTTAGTGGCGAACCCCGATGAGCAGTTCTTC. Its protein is CASSLVANPDEQFF.

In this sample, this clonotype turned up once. Here the CDR3 DNA reads TGTGCCACCAGCTTTTCCCCCCTACTCGGGACACCCTATAGCACCTTC. Protein: CATSFSPLLGTPYSTF. The chain recombines TRBV15 with TRBJ1-2; D is possibly TRBD1 (6 bases). The germline V gene has CDR1 LNHNV and CDR2 YYDKDF (reference sequence). The ends were cut back, 5 bases at V and 13 bases at J, with 29 bases in the middle. The CDR3 is 16 residues long. Looking up the rest from reference TRBV15 and TRBJ1-2 gives the full variable domain: DAMVIQNPRYQVTQFGKPVTLSCSQTLNHNVMYWYQQKSSQAPKLLFHYYDKDFNNEADTPDNFQSRRPNTSFCFLDIRSPGLGDTAMYLCATSFSPLLGTPYSTFGSGTRLTVV.

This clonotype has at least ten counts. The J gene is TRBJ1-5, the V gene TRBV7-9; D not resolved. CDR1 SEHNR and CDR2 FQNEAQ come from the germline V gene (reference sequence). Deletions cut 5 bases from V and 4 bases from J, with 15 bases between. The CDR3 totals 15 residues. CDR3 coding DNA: TGTGCCAGCAGCCGCTCGGGTTTTGGGAATCAGCCCCAGCATTTT. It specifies CASSRSGFGNQPQHF.

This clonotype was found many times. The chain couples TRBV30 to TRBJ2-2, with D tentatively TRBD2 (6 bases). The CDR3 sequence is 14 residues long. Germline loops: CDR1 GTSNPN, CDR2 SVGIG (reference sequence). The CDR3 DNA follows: TGTGCTTGGGGGACTTTTCGCCCCACCGGGGAGCTGTTTTTT. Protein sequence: CAWGTFRPTGELFF.

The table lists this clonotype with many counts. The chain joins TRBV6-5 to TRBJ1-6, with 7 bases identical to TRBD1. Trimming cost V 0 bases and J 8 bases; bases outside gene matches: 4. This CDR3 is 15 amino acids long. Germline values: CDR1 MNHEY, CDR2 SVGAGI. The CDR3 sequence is CASSYSAGGYSPLHF. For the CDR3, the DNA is TGTGCCAGCAGTTACTCGGCAGGGGGTTATTCACCCCTCCACTTT.

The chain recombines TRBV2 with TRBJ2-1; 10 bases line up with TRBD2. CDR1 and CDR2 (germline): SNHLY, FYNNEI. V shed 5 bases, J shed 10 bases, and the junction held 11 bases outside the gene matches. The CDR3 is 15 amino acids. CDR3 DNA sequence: TGTGCCAGCAGTAAACTAGCGGGACTTGCTGGCGAGCAGTTCTTC. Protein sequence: CASSKLAGLAGEQFF.

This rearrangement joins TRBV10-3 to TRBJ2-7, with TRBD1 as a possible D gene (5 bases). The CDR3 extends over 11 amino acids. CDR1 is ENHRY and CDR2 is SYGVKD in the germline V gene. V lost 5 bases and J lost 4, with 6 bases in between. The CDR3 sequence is CAISQGYEQYF. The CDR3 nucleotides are TGTGCCATCAGTCAGGGTTACGAGCAGTACTTC.